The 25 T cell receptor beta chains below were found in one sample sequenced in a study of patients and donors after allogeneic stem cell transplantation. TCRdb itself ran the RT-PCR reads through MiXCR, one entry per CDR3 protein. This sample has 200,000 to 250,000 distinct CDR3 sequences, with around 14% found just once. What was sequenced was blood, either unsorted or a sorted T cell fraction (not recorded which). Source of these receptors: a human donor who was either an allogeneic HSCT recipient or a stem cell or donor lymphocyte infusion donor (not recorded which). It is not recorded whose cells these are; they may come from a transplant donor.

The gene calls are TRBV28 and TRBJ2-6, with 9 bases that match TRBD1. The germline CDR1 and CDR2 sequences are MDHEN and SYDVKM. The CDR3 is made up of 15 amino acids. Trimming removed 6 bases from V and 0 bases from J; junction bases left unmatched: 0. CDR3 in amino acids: CASRTGGSGANVLTF. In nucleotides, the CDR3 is TGTGCCAGCAGGACAGGGGGCTCTGGGGCCAACGTCCTGACTTTC.

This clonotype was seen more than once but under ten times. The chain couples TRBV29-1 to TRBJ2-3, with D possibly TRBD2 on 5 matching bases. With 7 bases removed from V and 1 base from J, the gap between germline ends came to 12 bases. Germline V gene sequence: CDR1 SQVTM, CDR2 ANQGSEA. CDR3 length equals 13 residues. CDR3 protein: CSALGSGTDTQYF. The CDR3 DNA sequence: TGCAGCGCCCTGGGTAGCGGCACAGATACGCAGTATTTT.

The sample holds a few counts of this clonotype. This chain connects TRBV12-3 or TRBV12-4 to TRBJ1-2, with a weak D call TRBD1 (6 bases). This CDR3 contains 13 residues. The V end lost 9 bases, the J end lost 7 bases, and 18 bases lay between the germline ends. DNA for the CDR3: TGTGCCAGTTCCAGGGGATTTGCATCTGGCTACACCTTC. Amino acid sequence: CASSRGFASGYTF.

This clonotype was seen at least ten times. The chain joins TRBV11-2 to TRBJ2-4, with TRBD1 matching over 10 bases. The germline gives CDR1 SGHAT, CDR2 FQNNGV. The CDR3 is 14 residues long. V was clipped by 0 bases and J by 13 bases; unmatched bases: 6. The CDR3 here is CASSLDLPGQGQYF. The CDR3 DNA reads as TGTGCCAGCAGCTTAGATCTGCCGGGACAGGGGCAGTACTTC.

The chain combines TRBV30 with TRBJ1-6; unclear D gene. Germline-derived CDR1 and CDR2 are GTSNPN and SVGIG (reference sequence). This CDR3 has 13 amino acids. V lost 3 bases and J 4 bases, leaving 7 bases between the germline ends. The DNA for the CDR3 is TGTGCCTGGAGGAGCCAATATAATTCACCCCTCCACTTT. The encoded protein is CAWRSQYNSPLHF.

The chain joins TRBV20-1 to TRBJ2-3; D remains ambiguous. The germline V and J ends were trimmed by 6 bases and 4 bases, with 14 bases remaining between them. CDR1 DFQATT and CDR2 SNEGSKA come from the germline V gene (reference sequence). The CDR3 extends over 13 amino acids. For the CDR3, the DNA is TGCAGTGCCCCCGGATATGCGTCAGATACGCAGTATTTT. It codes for CSAPGYASDTQYF.

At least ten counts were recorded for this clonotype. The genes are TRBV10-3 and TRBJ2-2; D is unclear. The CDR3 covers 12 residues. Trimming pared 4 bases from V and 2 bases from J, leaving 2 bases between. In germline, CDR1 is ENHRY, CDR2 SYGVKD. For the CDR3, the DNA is TGTGCCATCAGTGGAAACACCGGGGAGCTGTTTTTT. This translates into CAISGNTGELFF.

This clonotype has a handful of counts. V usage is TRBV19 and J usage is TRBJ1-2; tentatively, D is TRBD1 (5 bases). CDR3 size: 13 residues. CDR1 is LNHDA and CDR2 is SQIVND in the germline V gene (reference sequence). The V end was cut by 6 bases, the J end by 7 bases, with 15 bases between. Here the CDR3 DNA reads TGTGCCAGTAGCCCGGAAGGGGTATTTGGCTACACCTTC. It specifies CASSPEGVFGYTF.

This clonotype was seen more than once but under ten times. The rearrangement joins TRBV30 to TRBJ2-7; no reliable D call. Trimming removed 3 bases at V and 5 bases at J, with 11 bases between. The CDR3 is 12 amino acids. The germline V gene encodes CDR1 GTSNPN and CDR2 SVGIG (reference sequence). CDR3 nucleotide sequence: TGTGCCTGGAGGGCCCTTTGGAACGAGCAGTACTTC. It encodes CAWRALWNEQYF.

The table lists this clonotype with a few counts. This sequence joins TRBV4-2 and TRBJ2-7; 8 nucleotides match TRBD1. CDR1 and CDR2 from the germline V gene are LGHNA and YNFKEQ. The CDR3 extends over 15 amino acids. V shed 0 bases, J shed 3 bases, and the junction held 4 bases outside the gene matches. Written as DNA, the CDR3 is TGTGCCAGCAGCCAAGATGTAGGACAGGGCTACGAGCAGTACTTC. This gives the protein CASSQDVGQGYEQYF.

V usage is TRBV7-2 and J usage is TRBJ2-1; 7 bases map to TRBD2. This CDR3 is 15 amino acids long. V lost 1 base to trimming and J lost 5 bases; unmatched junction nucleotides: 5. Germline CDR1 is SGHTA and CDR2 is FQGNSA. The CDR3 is CASSLDGGSNNEQFF. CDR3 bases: TGTGCCAGCAGCTTAGACGGCGGGAGCAACAATGAGCAGTTCTTC.

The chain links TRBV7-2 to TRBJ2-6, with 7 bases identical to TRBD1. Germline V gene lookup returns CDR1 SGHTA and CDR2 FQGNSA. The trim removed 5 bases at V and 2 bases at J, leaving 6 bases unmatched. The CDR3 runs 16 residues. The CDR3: CASSAPTGTGANVLTF. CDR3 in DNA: TGTGCCAGCAGCGCCCCGACAGGGACTGGGGCCAACGTCCTGACTTTC.

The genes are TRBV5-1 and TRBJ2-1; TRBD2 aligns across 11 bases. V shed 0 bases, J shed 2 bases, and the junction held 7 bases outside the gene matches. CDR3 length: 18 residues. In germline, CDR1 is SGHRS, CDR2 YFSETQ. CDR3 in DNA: TGCGCCAGCAGCTTGGGACTAGCGGGGCCCCTTACCTACAATGAGCAGTTCTTC. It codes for CASSLGLAGPLTYNEQFF.

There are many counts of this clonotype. CDR3 region: CSARDTGPRVDEQFF. The CDR3 DNA sequence: TGCAGTGCTAGAGATACGGGACCCCGAGTGGATGAGCAGTTCTTC. V gene TRBV20-1 combines with J gene TRBJ2-1; D may correspond to TRBD1 or TRBD2 (5 bases each). Trimming pared 0 bases from V and 8 bases from J, leaving 17 bases between. CDR1 is DFQATT, CDR2 SNEGSKA, per germline (reference sequence). The CDR3 has 15 residues.

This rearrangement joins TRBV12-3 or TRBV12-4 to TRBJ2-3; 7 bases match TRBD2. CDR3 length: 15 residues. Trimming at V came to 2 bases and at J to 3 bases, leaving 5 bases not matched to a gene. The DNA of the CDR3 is TGTGCCAGCAGTTTAAACGGGGGGAGGACAGATACGCAGTATTTT. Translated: CASSLNGGRTDTQYF.

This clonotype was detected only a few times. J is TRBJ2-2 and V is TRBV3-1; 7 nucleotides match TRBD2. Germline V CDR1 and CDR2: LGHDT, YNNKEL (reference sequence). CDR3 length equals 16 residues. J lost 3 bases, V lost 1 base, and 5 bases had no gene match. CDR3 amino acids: CASSQAGLADTGELFF. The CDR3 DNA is TGTGCCAGCAGCCAAGCTGGCCTAGCGGACACCGGGGAGCTGTTTTTT.

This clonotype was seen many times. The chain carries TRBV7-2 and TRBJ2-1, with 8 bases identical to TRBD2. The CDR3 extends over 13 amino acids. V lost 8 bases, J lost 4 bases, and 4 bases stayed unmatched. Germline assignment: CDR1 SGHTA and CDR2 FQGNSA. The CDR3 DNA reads TGTGCCAGCCCCGGGGGGGGTTACAATGAGCAGTTCTTC. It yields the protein CASPGGGYNEQFF.

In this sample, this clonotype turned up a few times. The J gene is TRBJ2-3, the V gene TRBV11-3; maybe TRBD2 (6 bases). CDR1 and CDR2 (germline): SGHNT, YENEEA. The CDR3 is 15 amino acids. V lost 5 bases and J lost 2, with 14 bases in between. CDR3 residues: CASSADGGPTDTQYF. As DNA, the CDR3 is TGTGCCAGCAGCGCGGACGGGGGTCCCACAGATACGCAGTATTTT.

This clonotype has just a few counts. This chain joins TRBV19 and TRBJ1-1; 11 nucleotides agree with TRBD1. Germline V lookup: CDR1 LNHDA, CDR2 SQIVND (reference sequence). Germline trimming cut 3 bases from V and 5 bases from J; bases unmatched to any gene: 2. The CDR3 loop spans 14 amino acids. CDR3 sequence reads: CASSIGTGGTEAFF. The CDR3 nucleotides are TGTGCCAGTAGTATTGGGACAGGGGGAACTGAAGCTTTCTTT.

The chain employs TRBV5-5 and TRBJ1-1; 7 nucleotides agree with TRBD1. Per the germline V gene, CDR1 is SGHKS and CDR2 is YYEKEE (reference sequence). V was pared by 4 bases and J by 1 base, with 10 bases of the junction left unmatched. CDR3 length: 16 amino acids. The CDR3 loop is CASSPSGWTGNTEAFF. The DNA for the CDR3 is TGTGCCAGCAGCCCAAGCGGTTGGACAGGGAACACTGAAGCTTTCTTT.

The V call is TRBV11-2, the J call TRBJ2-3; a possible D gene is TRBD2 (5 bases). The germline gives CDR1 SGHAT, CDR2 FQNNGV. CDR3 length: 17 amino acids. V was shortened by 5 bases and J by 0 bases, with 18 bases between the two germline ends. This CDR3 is CASSQRARGSSTDTQYF. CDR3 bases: TGTGCCAGCAGCCAACGGGCCCGGGGATCTAGCACAGATACGCAGTATTTT.

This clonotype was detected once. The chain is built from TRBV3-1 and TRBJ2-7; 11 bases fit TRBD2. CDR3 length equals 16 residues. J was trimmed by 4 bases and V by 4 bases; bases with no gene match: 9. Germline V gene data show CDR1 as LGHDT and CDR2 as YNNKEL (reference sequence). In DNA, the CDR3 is TGTGCCAGCAGCCCCATGACTAGCGGGAAGGTTTACGAGCAGTACTTC. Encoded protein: CASSPMTSGKVYEQYF.

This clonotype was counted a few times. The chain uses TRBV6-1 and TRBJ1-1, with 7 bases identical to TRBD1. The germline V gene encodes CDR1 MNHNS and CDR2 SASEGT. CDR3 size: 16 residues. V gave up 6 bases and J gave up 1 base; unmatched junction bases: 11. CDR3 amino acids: CASSLDPRGRNTEAFF. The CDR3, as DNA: TGTGCCAGCAGCCTTGATCCTAGGGGGCGGAACACTGAAGCTTTCTTT.

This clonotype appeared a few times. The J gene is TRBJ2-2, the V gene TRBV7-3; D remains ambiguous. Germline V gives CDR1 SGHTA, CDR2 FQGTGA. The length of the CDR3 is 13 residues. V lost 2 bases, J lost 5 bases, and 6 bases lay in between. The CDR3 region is CASSLGRTGELFF. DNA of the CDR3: TGTGCCAGCAGCTTAGGTAGAACCGGGGAGCTGTTTTTT.

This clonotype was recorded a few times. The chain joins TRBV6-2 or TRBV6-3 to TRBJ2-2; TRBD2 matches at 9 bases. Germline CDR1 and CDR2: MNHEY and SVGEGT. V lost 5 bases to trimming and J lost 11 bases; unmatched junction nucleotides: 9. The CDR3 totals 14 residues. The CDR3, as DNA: TGTGCCAGCAGTACCCTTGGCGGGAGGGTCGAGCTGTTTTTT. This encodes CASSTLGGRVELFF.